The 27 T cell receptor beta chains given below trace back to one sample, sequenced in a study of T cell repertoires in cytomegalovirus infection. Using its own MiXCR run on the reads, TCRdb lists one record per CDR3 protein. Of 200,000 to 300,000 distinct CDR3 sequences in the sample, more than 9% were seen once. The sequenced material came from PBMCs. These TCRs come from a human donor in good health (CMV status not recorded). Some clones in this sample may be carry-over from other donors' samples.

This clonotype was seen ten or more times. CDR3 DNA: TGTGCCAGCACCGCCGAGGGACTAGTCACAGATACGCAGTATTTT. This sequence encodes CASTAEGLVTDTQYF. The rearrangement uses TRBV12-3 or TRBV12-4 and TRBJ2-3; 8 positions match TRBD2. Losses at the gene ends were 7 bases for V and 2 bases for J; bases not matched to a gene: 8. CDR3 length: 15 residues.

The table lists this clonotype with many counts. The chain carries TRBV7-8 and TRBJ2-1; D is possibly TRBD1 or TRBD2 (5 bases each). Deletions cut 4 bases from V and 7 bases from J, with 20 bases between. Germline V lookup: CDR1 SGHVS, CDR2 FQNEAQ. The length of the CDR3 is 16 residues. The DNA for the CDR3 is TGTGCCAGCAGCTCTCCCGGGACGGACCCTAGGAATGAGCAGTTCTTC. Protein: CASSSPGTDPRNEQFF.

CDR3 bases: TGTGCCAGCAACGCCGGCGGCGGAAACACTGAAGCTTTCTTT. Protein: CASNAGGGNTEAFF. This chain uses TRBV12-3 or TRBV12-4 with TRBJ1-1; D remains ambiguous. V was pared by 7 bases and J by 2 bases, with 14 bases between. The CDR3 totals 14 residues.

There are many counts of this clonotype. CDR3 nucleotides: TGTGCCAGCAGCTTAGGGGCTAGCGACACCGGGGAGCTGTTTTTT. It is translated as CASSLGASDTGELFF. The gene calls are TRBV7-2 and TRBJ2-2, with D perhaps matching TRBD2 (6 bases). The V and J ends lost 1 base and 3 bases respectively, with 9 bases between them. The CDR3 runs 15 residues. From germline, CDR1 is SGHTA and CDR2 FQGNSA.

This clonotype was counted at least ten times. The CDR3 loop is CASSGRGSYCEQYF. The CDR3 region has the DNA TGTGCCAGCAGCGGTAGGGGGTCCTACTGCGAGCAGTACTTC. The chain is built from TRBV6-2 or TRBV6-3 and TRBJ2-7, with D perhaps TRBD1 (6 bases). The V gene's germline CDR1 is MNHEY and CDR2 SVGEGT. This CDR3 region has 14 residues. Deletions cut 6 bases from V and 6 bases from J, with 18 bases between.

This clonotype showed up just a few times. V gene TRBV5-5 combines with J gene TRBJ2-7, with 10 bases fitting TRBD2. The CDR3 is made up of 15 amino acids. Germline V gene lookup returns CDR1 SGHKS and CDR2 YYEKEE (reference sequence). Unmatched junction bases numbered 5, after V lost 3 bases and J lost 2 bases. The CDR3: CASSWGLAMTYEQYF. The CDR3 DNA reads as TGTGCCAGCAGCTGGGGACTAGCGATGACCTACGAGCAGTACTTC.

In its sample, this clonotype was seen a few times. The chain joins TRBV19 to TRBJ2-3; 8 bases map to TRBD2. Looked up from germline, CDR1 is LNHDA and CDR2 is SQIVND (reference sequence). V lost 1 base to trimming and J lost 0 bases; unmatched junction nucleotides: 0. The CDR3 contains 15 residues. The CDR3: CASSIAGGSTDTQYF. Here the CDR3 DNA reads TGTGCCAGTAGTATAGCGGGAGGGAGCACAGATACGCAGTATTTT. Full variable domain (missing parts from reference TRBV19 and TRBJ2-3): DGGITQSPKYLFRKEGQNVTLSCEQNLNHDAMYWYRQDPGQGLRLIYYSQIVNDFQKGDIAEGYSVSREKKESFPLTVTSAQKNPTAFYLCASSIAGGSTDTQYFGPGTRLTVL.

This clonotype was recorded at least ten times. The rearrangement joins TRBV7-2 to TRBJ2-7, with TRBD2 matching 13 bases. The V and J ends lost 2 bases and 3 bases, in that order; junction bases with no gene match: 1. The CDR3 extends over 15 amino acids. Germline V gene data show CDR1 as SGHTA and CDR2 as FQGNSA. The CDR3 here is CASSLRLAGGYEQYF. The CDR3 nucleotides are TGTGCCAGCAGCTTACGACTAGCGGGAGGCTACGAGCAGTACTTC.

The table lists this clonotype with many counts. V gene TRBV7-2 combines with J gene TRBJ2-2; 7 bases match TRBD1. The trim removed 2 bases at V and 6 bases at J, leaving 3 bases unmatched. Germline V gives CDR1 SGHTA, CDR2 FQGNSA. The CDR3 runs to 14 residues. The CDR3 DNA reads TGTGCCAGCAGCTTACTTCAGGGGGCCGGGGAGCTGTTTTTT. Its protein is CASSLLQGAGELFF.

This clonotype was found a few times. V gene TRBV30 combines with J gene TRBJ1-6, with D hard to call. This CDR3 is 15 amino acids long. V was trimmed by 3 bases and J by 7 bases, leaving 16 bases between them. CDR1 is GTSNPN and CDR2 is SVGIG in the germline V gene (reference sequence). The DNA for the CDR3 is TGTGCCTGGAGCGACACGGGCCTACGAAATTCACCCCTCCACTTT. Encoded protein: CAWSDTGLRNSPLHF. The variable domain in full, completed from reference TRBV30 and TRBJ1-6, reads SQTIHQWPATLVQPVGSPLSLECTVEGTSNPNLYWYRQAAGRGLQLLFYSVGIGQISSEVPQNLSASRPQDRQFILSSKKLLLSDSGFYLCAWSDTGLRNSPLHFGNGTRLTVT.

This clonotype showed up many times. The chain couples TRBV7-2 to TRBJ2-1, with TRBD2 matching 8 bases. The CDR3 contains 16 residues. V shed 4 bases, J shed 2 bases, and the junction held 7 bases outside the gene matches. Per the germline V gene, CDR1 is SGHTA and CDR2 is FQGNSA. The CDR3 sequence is CASSSMIGGAYNEQFF. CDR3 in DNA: TGTGCCAGCAGCTCAATGATCGGGGGGGCCTACAATGAGCAGTTCTTC.

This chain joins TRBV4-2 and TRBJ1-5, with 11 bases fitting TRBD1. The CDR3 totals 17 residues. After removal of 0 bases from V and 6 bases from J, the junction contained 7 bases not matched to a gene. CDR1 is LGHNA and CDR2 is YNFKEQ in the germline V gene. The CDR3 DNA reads TGTGCCAGCAGCCAAGAGTGGACAGGGGGCCTAGGTCAGCCCCAGCATTTT. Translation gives CASSQEWTGGLGQPQHF.

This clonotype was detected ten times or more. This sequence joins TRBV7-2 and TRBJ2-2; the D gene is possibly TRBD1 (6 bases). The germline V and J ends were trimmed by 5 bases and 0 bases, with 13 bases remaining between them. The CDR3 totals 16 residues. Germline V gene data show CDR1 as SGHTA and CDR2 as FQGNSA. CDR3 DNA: TGTGCCAGCAGCCTATGGACAGTTTCGAACACCGGGGAGCTGTTTTTT. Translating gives CASSLWTVSNTGELFF.

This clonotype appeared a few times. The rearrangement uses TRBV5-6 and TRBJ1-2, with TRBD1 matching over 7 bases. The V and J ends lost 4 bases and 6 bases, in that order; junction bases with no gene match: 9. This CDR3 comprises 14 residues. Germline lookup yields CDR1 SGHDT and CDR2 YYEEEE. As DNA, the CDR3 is TGTGCCAGCAGCCCTACAAGGGGGCGAGATGGCTACACCTTC. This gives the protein CASSPTRGRDGYTF.

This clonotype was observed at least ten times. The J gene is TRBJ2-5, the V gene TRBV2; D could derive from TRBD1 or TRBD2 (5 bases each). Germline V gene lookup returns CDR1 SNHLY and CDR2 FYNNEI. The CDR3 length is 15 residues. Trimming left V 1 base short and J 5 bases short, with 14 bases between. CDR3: CASSEVLGRGETQYF. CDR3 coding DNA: TGTGCCAGCAGTGAAGTCCTGGGGCGAGGGGAGACCCAGTACTTC.

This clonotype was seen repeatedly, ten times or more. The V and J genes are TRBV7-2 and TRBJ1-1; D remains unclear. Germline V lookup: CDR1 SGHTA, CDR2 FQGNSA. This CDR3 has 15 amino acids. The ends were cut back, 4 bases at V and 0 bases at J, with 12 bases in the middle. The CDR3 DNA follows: TGTGCCAGCAGCTCAGCTTTGGGTCTGAACACTGAAGCTTTCTTT. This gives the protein CASSSALGLNTEAFF.

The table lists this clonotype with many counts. Here the CDR3 reads CASSSLSGGGIGAFF. DNA of the CDR3: TGTGCCAGCAGTTCCCTCTCAGGGGGCGGAATAGGAGCTTTCTTT. The J gene is TRBJ1-1, the V gene TRBV28; 8 nucleotides match TRBD1. This CDR3 has 15 residues. Per germline, CDR1 MDHEN and CDR2 SYDVKM. The J segment lost 10 bases and the V segment lost 4 bases, leaving 14 bases of the junction unmatched.

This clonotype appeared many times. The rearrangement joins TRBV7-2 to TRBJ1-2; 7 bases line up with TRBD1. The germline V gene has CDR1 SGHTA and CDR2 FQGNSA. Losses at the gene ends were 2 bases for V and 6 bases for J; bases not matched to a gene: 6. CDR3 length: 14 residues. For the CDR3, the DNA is TGTGCCAGCAGCTTAAGGATCGGACAGGATGGCTACACCTTC. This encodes CASSLRIGQDGYTF.

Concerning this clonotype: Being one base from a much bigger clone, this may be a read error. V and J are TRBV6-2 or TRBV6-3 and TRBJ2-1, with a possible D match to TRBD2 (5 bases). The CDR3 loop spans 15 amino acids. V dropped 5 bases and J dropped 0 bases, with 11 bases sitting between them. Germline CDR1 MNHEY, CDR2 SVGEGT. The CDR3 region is CASSRPAASYNEQFF. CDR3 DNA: TGTGCCAGCAGTCGACCAGCGGCCTCCTACAATGAGCAGTTCTTC.

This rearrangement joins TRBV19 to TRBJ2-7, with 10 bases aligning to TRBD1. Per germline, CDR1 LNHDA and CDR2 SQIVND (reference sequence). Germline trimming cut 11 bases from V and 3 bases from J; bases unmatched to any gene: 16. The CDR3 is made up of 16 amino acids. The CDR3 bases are TGTGCCCAAGTACCGGACAGGGGGGTTCGGGACTACGAGCAGTACTTC. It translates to CAQVPDRGVRDYEQYF. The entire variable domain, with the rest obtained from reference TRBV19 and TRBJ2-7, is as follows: DGGITQSPKYLFRKEGQNVTLSCEQNLNHDAMYWYRQDPGQGLRLIYYSQIVNDFQKGDIAEGYSVSREKKESFPLTVTSAQKNPTAFYLCAQVPDRGVRDYEQYFGPGTRLTVT.

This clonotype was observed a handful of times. CDR3: CASRIRDRGRIGNNEQFF. The CDR3 DNA reads TGTGCCAGTAGGATCCGGGACAGGGGGCGCATTGGTAACAATGAGCAGTTCTTC. V usage is TRBV19 and J usage is TRBJ2-1; 12 bases align to TRBD1. Germline values: CDR1 LNHDA, CDR2 SQIVND (reference sequence). Trimming cost V 6 bases and J 5 bases; bases outside gene matches: 14. This CDR3 spans 18 amino acids.

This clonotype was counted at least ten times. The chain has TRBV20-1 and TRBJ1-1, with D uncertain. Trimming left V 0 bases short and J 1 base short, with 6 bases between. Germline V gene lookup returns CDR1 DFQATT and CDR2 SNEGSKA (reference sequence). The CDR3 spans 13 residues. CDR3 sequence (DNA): TGCAGTGCTAGAGATACAAGGAACACTGAAGCTTTCTTT. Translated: CSARDTRNTEAFF.

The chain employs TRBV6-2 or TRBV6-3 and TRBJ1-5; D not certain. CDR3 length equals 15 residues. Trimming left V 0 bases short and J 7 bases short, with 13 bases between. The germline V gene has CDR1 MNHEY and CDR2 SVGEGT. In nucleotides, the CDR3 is TGTGCCAGCAGTTACTCAGGCGGCGCGGACCAGCCCCAGCATTTT. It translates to CASSYSGGADQPQHF.

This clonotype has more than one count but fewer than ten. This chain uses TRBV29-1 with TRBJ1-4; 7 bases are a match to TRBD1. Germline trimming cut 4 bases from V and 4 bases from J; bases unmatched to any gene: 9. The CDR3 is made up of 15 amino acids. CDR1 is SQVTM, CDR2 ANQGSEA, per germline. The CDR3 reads CSVGSRTGINEKLFF. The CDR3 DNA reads TGCAGCGTTGGGTCGAGGACAGGAATTAATGAAAAACTGTTTTTT.

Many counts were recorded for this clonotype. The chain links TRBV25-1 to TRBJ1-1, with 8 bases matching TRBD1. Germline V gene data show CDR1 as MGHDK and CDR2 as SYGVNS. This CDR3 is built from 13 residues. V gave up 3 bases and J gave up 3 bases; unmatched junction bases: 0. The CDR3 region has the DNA TGTGCCAGCAGTGACAGGGGGCACACTGAAGCTTTCTTT. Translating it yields CASSDRGHTEAFF.

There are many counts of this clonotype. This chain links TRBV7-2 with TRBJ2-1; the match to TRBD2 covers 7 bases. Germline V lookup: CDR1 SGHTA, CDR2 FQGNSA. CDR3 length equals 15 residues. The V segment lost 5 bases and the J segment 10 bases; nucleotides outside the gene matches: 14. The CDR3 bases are TGTGCCAGCAGCCTGTCTAGCGGTGGCTGGGGGGAGCAGTTCTTC. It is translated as CASSLSSGGWGEQFF. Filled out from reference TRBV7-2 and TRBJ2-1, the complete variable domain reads GAGVSQSPSNKVTEKGKDVELRCDPISGHTALYWYRQSLGQGLEFLIYFQGNSAPDKSGLPSDRFSAERTGGSVSTLTIQRTQQEDSAVYLCASSLSSGGWGEQFFGPGTRLTVL.

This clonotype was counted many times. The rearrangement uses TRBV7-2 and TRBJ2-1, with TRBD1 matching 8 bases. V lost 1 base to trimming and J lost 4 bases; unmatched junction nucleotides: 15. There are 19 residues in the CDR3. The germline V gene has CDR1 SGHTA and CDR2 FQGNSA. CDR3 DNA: TGTGCCAGCAGCTTAGGGTATAGACCAGGGGGCGGTCGGTACAATGAGCAGTTCTTC. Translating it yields CASSLGYRPGGGRYNEQFF.